The source of this TCR beta chain is a study of Graves' ophthalmopathy and Graves' hyperthyroidism. Amplification of TCR beta CDR3 regions used RNA transcripts. The first round was an RT-PCR with HTBI primers, and the second round was a multiplex PCR. TCRdb analysed the multiplex PCR reads with MiXCR anew, one entry per CDR3 protein. Of 680,000 or so distinct CDR3 sequences listed, 20% to 25% were seen once; the top ten hold roughly 7.4%. Fresh peripheral blood, around 10 ml, was the PBMC source. Study-wide findings and caveats: The majority of expanded thyroid clonotypes above 0.001 frequency also occurred in blood.

As concerns this clonotype: Its antigen is not known. A much larger clone differs by one base, so this may be a read error.

The sequenced sample consisted of peripheral blood. This TCR was sampled from a woman between 18 and 29 years old with stable Graves' hyperthyroidism. Some clones in this sample may be carry-over from other donors' samples.

DNA for the CDR3: TGTGCCAGCAGCTTTGAAGTGAACACCGGGGAGCTGTGTTTT. It translates to CASSFEVNTGELCF. V and J are TRBV27 and TRBJ2-2, with D maybe TRBD2 (5 bases). Germline CDR1 reads MNHEY; CDR2 reads SMNVEV (reference sequence). CDR3 length equals 14 residues.